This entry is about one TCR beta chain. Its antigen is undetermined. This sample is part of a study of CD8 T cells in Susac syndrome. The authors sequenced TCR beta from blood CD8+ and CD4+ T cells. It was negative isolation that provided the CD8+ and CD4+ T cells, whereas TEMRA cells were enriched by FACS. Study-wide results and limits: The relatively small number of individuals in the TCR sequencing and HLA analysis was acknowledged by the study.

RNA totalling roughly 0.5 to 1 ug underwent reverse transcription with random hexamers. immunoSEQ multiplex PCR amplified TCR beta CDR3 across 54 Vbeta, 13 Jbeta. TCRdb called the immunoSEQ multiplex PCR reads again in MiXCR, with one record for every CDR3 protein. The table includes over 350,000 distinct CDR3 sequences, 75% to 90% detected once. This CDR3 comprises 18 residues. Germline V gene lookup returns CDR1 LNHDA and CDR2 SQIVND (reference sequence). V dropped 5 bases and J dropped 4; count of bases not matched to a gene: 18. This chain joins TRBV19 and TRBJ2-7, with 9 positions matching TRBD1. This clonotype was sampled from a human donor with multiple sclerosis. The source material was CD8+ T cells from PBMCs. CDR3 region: CASSSRTGAGLGLYEQYF. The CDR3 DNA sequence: TGTGCCAGTAGTTCCCGGACAGGGGCAGGCTTAGGGTTATACGAGCAGTACTTC.